The clone carrying this TCR beta chain has ten or more counts. Its target is unknown. This sample is part of a study of T cells in Graves' hyperthyroidism and ophthalmopathy. Overall study findings and caveats: Most thyroid clonotypes that were expanded above 0.001 also turned up in blood. It was a median about 6.5 months before onset that the model predicted ophthalmopathy.

TCR beta CDR3 regions were amplified from RNA transcripts. With the HTBI primer set, the TCR CDR3 went through a first round of RT-PCR. TCRdb re-derived calls from the multiplex PCR reads in MiXCR, one entry per CDR3 protein. Among hundreds of thousands of distinct CDR3 sequences listed, 12% to 15% were seen once. This CDR3 contains 18 residues. The germline V gene has CDR1 DFQATT and CDR2 SNEGSKA (reference sequence). Trimming at V came to 6 bases and at J to 4 bases, leaving 19 bases not matched to a gene. Hyperthyroidism patients were newly diagnosed, had disease duration under 2 months, and were aged 18 to 65 years. Clinicians diagnosed patients from clinical symptoms, serum thyroxine and TRAb, thyroid ultrasound and orbital computed tomography.

The sequence was obtained from a woman aged 18-35 years with Graves' hyperthyroidism. The sample consisted of blood. The chain recombines TRBV20-1 with TRBJ2-1; 9 nucleotides match TRBD2. The DNA of the CDR3 is TGCAGTGCCCCTCGGCGGCTAGCGGGAAATAGGGCATACAATGAGCAGTTCTTC. This translates into CSAPRRLAGNRAYNEQFF.